The 2 T cell receptor beta chains in this list originate from one sample, sequenced in a study of T cell repertoires in cytomegalovirus infection. No antigen has been identified for these receptors. One entry per CDR3 protein results from TCRdb running MiXCR on the reads. The profile covers about 920,000 distinct CDR3 sequences, with about a third appearing a single time and over 10% taken by the ten largest. The sequences come from cultured CD8+ T cells from PBMCs, collected from culture after CMV antigen stimulation. Receptors originate from a human donor in good health (CMV status not recorded). Some clones in this sample may be carry-over from other donors' samples.

V and J are TRBV7-9 and TRBJ2-7; no definite D call. Trimming stripped 1 base from V and 0 bases from J, with 10 bases between. This CDR3 has 15 amino acids. CDR1 is SEHNR and CDR2 is FQNEAQ in the germline V gene (reference sequence). The CDR3 spells CASSLGSSSSYEQYV. The CDR3, as DNA: TGTGCCAGCAGCTTAGGGTCCTCGAGCTCCTACGAGCAGTACGTC.

The CDR3 is CASSLSRAYEQYF. For the CDR3, the DNA is TGTGCCAGCAGTTTATCGAGGGCCTACGAGCAGTACTTC. The chain links TRBV27 to TRBJ2-7; a weak D match, TRBD2 (5 bases). Germline CDR1 and CDR2: MNHEY and SMNVEV (reference sequence). V lost 0 bases and J 2 bases, leaving 5 bases between the germline ends. The CDR3 consists of 13 residues.